Listed here are 15 T cell receptor beta chains from one sample, sequenced in a study of control samples from healthy donors and cancer patients. The table came from immunoSEQ multiplex PCR; TCRdb's copy has only in-frame clones and leaves some out. Here the sample spans 90,000 to 100,000 clones, 79% being singletons. Sequences were obtained from blood. These receptors were taken from a woman aged 25 to 45 in good health.

The chain carries TRBV19 and TRBJ2-3, with 10 bases that match TRBD2. The junction had 9 bases not matched to a gene; V was cut back by 5 bases and J by 4 bases. The germline V gene has CDR1 LNHDA and CDR2 SQIVND (reference sequence). The CDR3 contains 16 residues. The CDR3 DNA reads TGTGCCAGTAGTCTCCAAGCGGGGGGGCCCCCAGATACGCAGTATTTT. Translated, it gives CASSLQAGGPPDTQYF.

The chain is built from TRBV21-1 and TRBJ1-1; the table's D call, TRBD1, has no DNA check behind it. TRBV21-1 is deemed a pseudogene. The CDR3 is 13 residues long. The CDR3 loop is CASRQGPNTEAFF. CDR3 nucleotide sequence: TGTGCCAGCCGACAGGGACCGAACACTGAAGCTTTCTTT.

The chain is built from TRBV6-6 and TRBJ1-6; 9 nucleotides agree with TRBD1. Germline V gives CDR1 MNHNY, CDR2 SVGAGI (reference sequence). The ends lost 10 bases at V and 7 bases at J; junction bases unmatched: 2. The CDR3 spans 12 residues. Here the CDR3 DNA reads TGTGCCACCGGGACAGGGAATTCACCCCTCCACTTT. This sequence encodes CATGTGNSPLHF.

The chain carries TRBV29-1 and TRBJ1-2, with D perhaps matching TRBD1 (6 bases). V was pared by 6 bases and J by 1 base, with 9 bases between. CDR3 size: 12 residues. CDR1 and CDR2 from the germline V gene are SQVTM and ANQGSEA. CDR3 bases: TGCAGCGTGGGGGGCATTAACTATGGCTACACCTTC. Protein sequence: CSVGGINYGYTF.

The J gene is TRBJ1-6, the V gene TRBV5-1; TRBD1 might be the D (6 bases). This CDR3 has 14 residues. CDR1 is SGHRS, CDR2 YFSETQ, per germline. Trimming took off 6 bases at V and 5 bases at J, with 12 bases between the two ends. The CDR3 reads CASKGGVDNSPLHF. The CDR3 nucleotides read TGCGCCAGCAAGGGGGGCGTGGATAATTCACCCCTCCACTTT. The complete variable domain, with remaining parts taken from reference TRBV5-1 and TRBJ1-6, reads KAGVTQTPRYLIKTRGQQVTLSCSPISGHRSVSWYQQTPGQGLQFLFEYFSETQRNKGNFPGRFSGRQFSNSRSEMNVSTLELGDSALYLCASKGGVDNSPLHFGNGTRLTVT.

The chain combines TRBV18 with TRBJ1-2; unclear D gene. The V gene lost 3 bases and the J gene lost 8 bases, with 19 bases spanning the gap. The CDR3 consists of 15 residues. The germline V gene encodes CDR1 KGHSH and CDR2 LQKENI. Here the CDR3 reads CASSPETGRDRGYTF. DNA for the CDR3: TGTGCCAGCTCACCTGAAACCGGCAGAGACCGGGGCTACACCTTC.

This clone was picked up one time. The V gene is TRBV11-2, the J gene TRBJ1-2; TRBD1 might be the D (5 bases). Trimming took 4 bases from V and 8 from J, leaving 11 bases between them. Germline V gene lookup returns CDR1 SGHAT and CDR2 FQNNGV. This CDR3 is built from 12 residues. CDR3 residues: CASSWDWGGYTF. The CDR3, as DNA: TGTGCCAGCAGCTGGGATTGGGGCGGCTACACCTTC.

The rearrangement uses TRBV20-1 and TRBJ1-1; D remains unclear. Per germline, CDR1 DFQATT and CDR2 SNEGSKA (reference sequence). This CDR3 has 11 amino acids. The germline V and J ends were trimmed by 5 bases and 0 bases, with 4 bases remaining between them. The CDR3 protein is CSALMNTEAFF. As DNA, the CDR3 is TGCAGTGCTCTCATGAACACTGAAGCTTTCTTT.

This sequence joins TRBV19 and TRBJ2-2, with 7 bases lining up with TRBD1. The germline CDR1 and CDR2 sequences are LNHDA and SQIVND (reference sequence). The length of the CDR3 is 15 residues. The V segment lost 4 bases and the J segment 7 bases; nucleotides outside the gene matches: 9. The CDR3 DNA reads as TGTGCCAGTAGTACACAGACAGGGAAGGGCGGGGAGCTGTTTTTT. It specifies CASSTQTGKGGELFF. Filled out from reference TRBV19 and TRBJ2-2, the complete variable domain reads DGGITQSPKYLFRKEGQNVTLSCEQNLNHDAMYWYRQDPGQGLRLIYYSQIVNDFQKGDIAEGYSVSREKKESFPLTVTSAQKNPTAFYLCASSTQTGKGGELFFGEGSRLTVL.

The V call is TRBV11-2, the J call TRBJ2-7; D not resolved. Trimming stripped 5 bases from V and 3 bases from J, with 5 bases between. The CDR3 runs to 11 residues. Germline V gene data show CDR1 as SGHAT and CDR2 as FQNNGV. Written as DNA, the CDR3 is TGTGCCAGCAGCCTGCACTACGAGCAGTACTTC. It yields the protein CASSLHYEQYF.

This clone was detected a few times. Other DNA sequences from this sample encode an identical CDR3 as well. The rearrangement links TRBV6-1 to TRBJ1-1; tentatively, D is TRBD1 (6 bases). Germline assignment: CDR1 MNHNS and CDR2 SASEGT. Between the trimmed V and J ends, which lost 1 base and 4 bases, there was a span of 7 bases. This CDR3 is built from 13 residues. CDR3 nucleotide sequence: TGTGCCAGCAGTGAAGTAGGGGGCACTGAAGCTTTCTTT. Encoded protein: CASSEVGGTEAFF.

V usage is TRBV25-1 and J usage is TRBJ1-5, with 9 bases fitting TRBD1. Trimming at V came to 6 bases and at J to 4 bases, leaving 4 bases not matched to a gene. Germline CDR1 reads MGHDK; CDR2 reads SYGVNS. The CDR3 is 14 residues long. CDR3 amino acids: CASRGQGTNQPQHF. The CDR3 DNA reads TGTGCCAGCAGAGGACAGGGGACAAATCAGCCCCAGCATTTT.

The V call is TRBV10-2, the J call TRBJ1-2, with 8 bases matching TRBD1. The CDR3 runs to 15 residues. The V gene end was trimmed by 0 bases and the J gene end by 3 bases; junction bases not matched to a gene: 3. Germline V gene data show CDR1 as WSHSY and CDR2 as SAAADI. Written as DNA, the CDR3 is TGCGCCAGCAGTGAGTCGCAGGGGGCGGACTATGGCTACACCTTC. As protein: CASSESQGADYGYTF.

The rearrangement joins TRBV10-3 to TRBJ2-7; a weak D match, TRBD1 (6 bases). CDR1 ENHRY and CDR2 SYGVKD come from the germline V gene. Trimming left V 0 bases short and J 2 bases short, with 14 bases between. This CDR3 has 16 residues. This CDR3 is CAISESSSTGPYEQYF. In DNA form, the CDR3 reads TGTGCCATCAGTGAGTCGTCTTCTACAGGGCCCTACGAGCAGTACTTC.

This chain links TRBV6-1 with TRBJ1-2; D gene ambiguous. This CDR3 spans 15 amino acids. V lost 2 bases and J lost 2, with 12 bases in between. Germline CDR1 is MNHNS and CDR2 is SASEGT. The CDR3: CASSERRGTNYGYTF. The CDR3, as DNA: TGTGCCAGCAGTGAAAGGCGGGGAACCAACTATGGCTACACCTTC.